These T cell receptor beta chains were read from a single sample in a study of naive and memory T cell subsets. TCRdb fed the UMI-ligation and nested PCR reads into MiXCR, producing one record per CDR3 protein. Counted here are 120,000 to 150,000 distinct CDR3 sequences, about a sixth occurring once; the ten biggest clones make up about 0.14%. Sequencing was done on a sample of naive CD4+ T cells from blood. These receptors were obtained from a human donor in good health. CDR3s include the opening cysteine and the closing phenylalanine or tryptophan. A D gene is named only where the DNA matches it firmly. Not all rows give a size; the values are once, few, many and, for expanded clones, a class.

v_gene	j_gene	abundance	d_gene	CDR3aa	CDR3nt
TRBV7-2	TRBJ2-1	many	TRBD2	CASKTSGGRVEQFF	TGTGCCAGCAAAACTAGCGGGGGTCGCGTTGAGCAGTTCTTC
TRBV20-1	TRBJ2-7	-	-	CSANPGSTLYEQYF	TGCAGTGCTAACCCGGGATCAACCCTCTACGAGCAGTACTTC
TRBV6-5	TRBJ1-5	-	TRBD1	CASSKTGSKVAQPQHF	TGTGCCAGCAGTAAGACAGGGTCCAAAGTCGCTCAGCCCCAGCATTTT
TRBV19	TRBJ2-1	-	TRBD1	CASSILGQGPNEQFF	TGTGCCAGTAGTATTCTTGGACAGGGACCAAATGAGCAGTTCTTC
TRBV19	TRBJ2-5	-	-	CASSIKSGPGETQYF	TGTGCCAGTAGTATTAAAAGCGGTCCGGGGGAGACCCAGTACTTC
TRBV7-2	TRBJ2-1	few	-	CASSPPGSGINEQFF	TGTGCCAGCAGCCCTCCCGGTAGCGGAATCAATGAGCAGTTCTTC
TRBV2	TRBJ2-3	-	TRBD2	CASSFTSGSADTQYF	TGTGCCAGCAGTTTTACTAGCGGGAGTGCAGATACGCAGTATTTT
TRBV5-1	TRBJ1-2	-	-	CASSLDGGTGYTF	TGCGCCAGCAGCTTGGATGGGGGGACTGGCTACACCTTC
TRBV7-9	TRBJ2-3	-	-	CASSSTGRSVDTQYF	TGTGCCAGCAGCTCCACCGGGAGAAGTGTAGATACGCAGTATTTT
TRBV7-3	TRBJ2-3	-	-	CASSRSDSTDTQYF	TGTGCCAGCAGCCGCTCGGACAGCACAGATACGCAGTATTTT